Below, 23 T cell receptor beta chains from the same sample are listed, as sequenced in a study of blood T cell repertoires in COVID-19. Profiled with immunoSEQ multiplex PCR; TCRdb holds only in-frame clones, not every one. Among 380,000 or so clones listed, approximately 77% were seen once. Sequencing input: peripheral blood. These TCRs come from a human donor with acute or convalescent COVID-19. The donor label of this sample is uncertain.

The chain recombines TRBV3-1 (or the pseudogene TRBV3-2) with TRBJ1-6; tentative D call: TRBD1 (5 bases). V lost 4 bases and J 14 bases, leaving 12 bases between the germline ends. Germline V lookup: CDR1 LGHDT, CDR2 YNNKEL (reference sequence). CDR3 length: 12 residues. As DNA, the CDR3 is TGTGCCAGCAGCCGGGCAGGGCAGGCCCTCCACTTT. Amino acids: CASSRAGQALHF.

This sequence joins TRBV10-1 and TRBJ2-5; TRBD2 aligns across 7 bases. The CDR3 sequence is 16 residues long. Trimming at V came to 2 bases and at J to 1 base, leaving 7 bases not matched to a gene. The germline CDR1 and CDR2 sequences are WNHNN and SYGVQD (reference sequence). In DNA, the CDR3 is TGCGCCAGCAGTGAGGGGTCGGGGGGACCCCAAGAGACCCAGTACTTC. This encodes CASSEGSGGPQETQYF.

The V gene is TRBV29-1, the J gene TRBJ2-3; TRBD2 aligns across 9 bases. V shed 8 bases and J 2 bases; nucleotides not matched to a gene: 11. The CDR3 contains 15 residues. The germline CDR1 and CDR2 sequences are SQVTM and ANQGSEA. The CDR3 DNA sequence: TGCAGCATCCCAGCGGGAGGATTTTCCACAGATACGCAGTATTTT. It specifies CSIPAGGFSTDTQYF.

This clone was seen only a few times. The genes are TRBV10-2 and TRBJ1-5, with D unresolved. The V end lost 2 bases, the J end lost 5 bases, and 4 bases lay between the germline ends. The CDR3 runs to 12 residues. Germline assignment: CDR1 WSHSY and CDR2 SAAADI. The CDR3 DNA is TGCGCCAGCAGTGAGCCGTATCAGCCCCAGCATTTT. This sequence encodes CASSEPYQPQHF.

This clone was observed a few times. The sample contains more than one DNA sequence encoding this CDR3. The genes are TRBV28 and TRBJ1-2, with 8 nucleotides matching TRBD1. V trimming: 3 bases; J trimming: 4 bases; junction bases outside the gene matches: 1. The germline V gene encodes CDR1 MDHEN and CDR2 SYDVKM. The CDR3 length is 13 residues. The CDR3 reads CASSFGQGYGYTF. Written as DNA, the CDR3 is TGTGCCAGCAGTTTTGGACAGGGCTATGGCTACACCTTC.

In the case of this clone: The sample carries other DNA sequences with the same CDR3. The chain is built from TRBV5-1 and TRBJ2-1, with 11 nucleotides matching TRBD2. The CDR3 has 15 residues. Trimming cost V 1 base and J 4 bases; bases outside gene matches: 1. Germline values: CDR1 SGHRS, CDR2 YFSETQ. The CDR3 spells CASSLRTSGYNEQFF. In nucleotides, the CDR3 is TGCGCCAGCAGCTTGAGGACTAGCGGGTACAATGAGCAGTTCTTC.

V gene TRBV5-1 combines with J gene TRBJ1-1; TRBD1 is a possible D gene (6 bases). Germline V gene data show CDR1 as SGHRS and CDR2 as YFSETQ. There are 14 residues in the CDR3. V lost 4 bases and J 3 bases, leaving 13 bases between the germline ends. The CDR3 sequence: CASSMRQDYTEAFF. Written as DNA, the CDR3 is TGCGCCAGCAGCATGAGACAGGATTACACTGAAGCTTTCTTT.

For this clone: This CDR3 is also generated by other DNA sequences in the sample. The chain combines TRBV20-1 with TRBJ1-2; D call uncertain. Looked up from germline, CDR1 is DFQATT and CDR2 is SNEGSKA (reference sequence). The V end lost 4 bases, the J end lost 2 bases, and 5 bases lay between the germline ends. The CDR3 extends over 11 amino acids. DNA for the CDR3: TGCAGTGCTACAGGAAACTATGGCTACACCTTC. It is translated as CSATGNYGYTF.

V and J are TRBV11-2 and TRBJ2-3; 11 bases align to TRBD1. This CDR3 has 17 amino acids. Looked up from germline, CDR1 is SGHAT and CDR2 is FQNNGV. V shed 5 bases and J 2 bases; nucleotides not matched to a gene: 9. The CDR3 loop reads CASSSGTGGFFTDTQYF. The CDR3 coding sequence is TGTGCCAGCAGCAGCGGGACAGGGGGGTTCTTCACAGATACGCAGTATTTT.

The rearrangement uses TRBV5-8 and TRBJ2-4; D might be TRBD1 (6 bases). This CDR3 region has 13 residues. V was clipped by 1 base and J by 8 bases, with 10 bases between them. Germline CDR1 reads SGHTS; CDR2 reads YDEGEE. The CDR3 DNA reads TGTGCCAGCAGCTTGTACAGGGACGACATTCAGTACTTC. Translation gives CASSLYRDDIQYF.

CDR3 nucleotides: TGTGCCAGCAGCGCTCACCCGGGTCCAAATCAGCCCCAGCATTTT. It codes for CASSAHPGPNQPQHF. V is TRBV7-2 and J is TRBJ1-5; D call uncertain. The CDR3 runs 15 residues. Germline loops: CDR1 SGHTA, CDR2 FQGNSA. V shed 5 bases and J shed 4 bases, with 15 bases lying between them.

The J gene is TRBJ1-1, the V gene TRBV4-2; possibly TRBD1 for D (5 bases). The CDR3 sequence is 12 residues long. V lost 2 bases, J lost 11 bases, and 12 bases lay in between. Per germline, CDR1 LGHNA and CDR2 YNFKEQ. CDR3 DNA sequence: TGTGCCAGCAGCCAACAGGGCTTGTACGCTTTCTTT. This gives the protein CASSQQGLYAFF.

The V and J genes are TRBV5-1 and TRBJ1-2; tentatively, D is TRBD1 (5 bases). The ends were cut back, 4 bases at V and 3 bases at J, with 16 bases in the middle. In germline, CDR1 is SGHRS, CDR2 YFSETQ. This CDR3 comprises 15 residues. The CDR3 is CASSRTGGSDYGYTF. The CDR3 coding sequence is TGCGCCAGCAGCCGAACCGGGGGGTCGGACTATGGCTACACCTTC.

This rearrangement joins TRBV27 to TRBJ2-1; 10 bases line up with TRBD2. CDR1 and CDR2 (germline): MNHEY, SMNVEV (reference sequence). The CDR3 has 19 amino acids. Trimming at V came to 6 bases and at J to 0 bases, leaving 14 bases not matched to a gene. Here the CDR3 DNA reads TGTGCCAGCAGGCCTGGGGGGGGACTAGCGCAGAGCTCCTACAATGAGCAGTTCTTC. Its protein is CASRPGGGLAQSSYNEQFF.

V usage is TRBV6-5 and J usage is TRBJ2-3, with TRBD1 matching over 7 bases. Germline V lookup: CDR1 MNHEY, CDR2 SVGAGI. The CDR3 runs to 12 residues. Losses at the gene ends were 5 bases for V and 9 bases for J; bases not matched to a gene: 5. The CDR3 spells CASSTDRVTQYF. CDR3 in DNA: TGTGCCAGCAGTACCGACAGGGTAACGCAGTATTTT.

The chain couples TRBV7-6 to TRBJ1-6; 8 bases align to TRBD1. CDR3 length equals 18 residues. Germline assignment: CDR1 SGHVS and CDR2 FNYEAQ. V shed 2 bases and J 5 bases; nucleotides not matched to a gene: 11. CDR3 loop: CASSLRAGGFVDNSPLHF. The CDR3 DNA reads as TGTGCCAGCAGCTTACGGGCAGGGGGCTTTGTGGATAATTCACCCCTCCACTTT. The full variable domain, completed using reference TRBV7-6 and TRBJ1-6, is GAGVSQSPRYKVTKRGQDVALRCDPISGHVSLYWYRQALGQGPEFLTYFNYEAQQDKSGLPNDRFSAERPEGSISTLTIQRTEQRDSAMYRCASSLRAGGFVDNSPLHFGNGTRLTVT.

The chain recombines TRBV4-1 with TRBJ1-2, with D perhaps matching TRBD1 (6 bases). The germline V gene has CDR1 MGHRA and CDR2 YSYEKL. The CDR3 has 15 amino acids. Trimming removed 0 bases at V and 1 base at J, with 9 bases between. CDR3 sequence reads: CASSQEAGVNYGYTF. The CDR3 DNA sequence: TGCGCCAGCAGCCAAGAGGCAGGGGTTAACTATGGCTACACCTTC.

V is TRBV6-6 and J is TRBJ2-6, with TRBD1 matching over 10 bases. In germline, CDR1 is MNHNY, CDR2 SVGAGI (reference sequence). The CDR3 totals 16 residues. The ends lost 6 bases at V and 1 base at J; junction bases unmatched: 3. The CDR3 sequence is CASSRQGASGANVLTF. CDR3 nucleotides: TGTGCCAGCAGCCGACAGGGGGCTTCTGGGGCCAACGTCCTGACTTTC.

The chain is built from TRBV5-4 and TRBJ2-1; 9 bases agree with TRBD1. CDR3 length: 17 residues. The junction had 16 bases not matched to a gene; V was cut back by 4 bases and J by 8 bases. CDR1 and CDR2 (germline): SGHNT, YYREEE (reference sequence). The CDR3 DNA reads as TGTGCCAGCAGCCTTCCTCCGGGACAGGGCGGTTGGGATGAGCAGTTCTTC. Translating gives CASSLPPGQGGWDEQFF.

This clone was counted many times. This specimen includes other DNA sequences encoding the same CDR3. The chain links TRBV19 to TRBJ1-1; 7 nucleotides match TRBD1. Trimming at V came to 6 bases and at J to 4 bases, leaving 5 bases not matched to a gene. CDR1 and CDR2 from the germline V gene are LNHDA and SQIVND (reference sequence). This CDR3 has 13 residues. CDR3 residues: CASRGQRSTEAFF. The CDR3 DNA follows: TGTGCCAGTAGGGGACAGCGTTCCACTGAAGCTTTCTTT.

V usage is TRBV18 and J usage is TRBJ1-1; no clear D. The germline gives CDR1 KGHSH, CDR2 LQKENI. V shed 6 bases and J shed 3 bases, with 11 bases lying between them. This CDR3 has 13 residues. The CDR3 loop reads CASSLTGYTEAFF. CDR3 sequence (DNA): TGTGCCAGCTCCCTCACCGGTTACACTGAAGCTTTCTTT.

V usage is TRBV7-2 and J usage is TRBJ2-7; a possible D gene is TRBD1 (5 bases). This CDR3 contains 13 residues. Trimming pared 1 base from V and 5 bases from J, leaving 9 bases between. The germline V gene has CDR1 SGHTA and CDR2 FQGNSA. The CDR3 loop is CASSLDQGDEQYF. CDR3 sequence (DNA): TGTGCCAGCAGCTTAGATCAAGGGGACGAGCAGTACTTC.

The V and J genes are TRBV5-1 and TRBJ2-3, with 11 bases that match TRBD2. In germline, CDR1 is SGHRS, CDR2 YFSETQ. With 3 bases clipped from V and 2 bases from J, the junction kept 2 bases outside the gene matches. There are 15 residues in the CDR3. The CDR3 coding sequence is TGCGCCAGCAGCTCGGGACTAGCGGTCACAGATACGCAGTATTTT. Encoded protein: CASSSGLAVTDTQYF.